These T cell receptor beta chains were read from a single sample in a study of shared clonotypes between healthy human individuals. Assay: immunoSEQ multiplex PCR; the TCRdb copy retains only in-frame clones and omits some. Of under 1,900,000 clones in the sample, 98% were seen once. Input material: naive CD4+ T cells sorted from blood. These receptors originate from a man aged 30-40 years in good health. Both conserved end residues are part of each CDR3. Clone sizes are given selectively: once, few, many, or a class where the clone is expanded.

j_gene: TRBJ2-1; v_gene: TRBV9; abundance: -; len: 16; CDR3aa: CASSVGPGSSYNEQFF
j_gene: TRBJ2-1; v_gene: TRBV2; abundance: -; len: 14; CDR3aa: CASGRGDRYNEQFF
j_gene: TRBJ2-3; v_gene: TRBV28; abundance: -; len: 14; CDR3aa: CASRVSGVADTQYF
j_gene: TRBJ2-3; v_gene: TRBV2; abundance: -; len: 13; CDR3aa: CASTRASTDTQYF
j_gene: TRBJ2-7; v_gene: TRBV18; abundance: many; len: 13; CDR3aa: CASSPPSSYEQYF
j_gene: TRBJ2-2; v_gene: TRBV7-6; abundance: -; len: 17; CDR3aa: CASSIETGFLLTGELFF
j_gene: TRBJ2-7; v_gene: TRBV29-1; abundance: -; len: 13; CDR3aa: CSGKGQGSYEQYF
j_gene: TRBJ2-2; v_gene: TRBV19; abundance: -; len: 16; CDR3aa: CASSILTGGPPGELFF
j_gene: TRBJ1-5; v_gene: TRBV15; abundance: -; len: 12; CDR3aa: CATSRENQPQHF
j_gene: TRBJ2-7; v_gene: TRBV28; abundance: -; len: 11; CDR3aa: CASRTLYEQYF
j_gene: TRBJ2-6; v_gene: TRBV7-9; abundance: once; len: 17; CDR3aa: CASSLGREASGANVLTF
j_gene: TRBJ2-1; v_gene: TRBV7-2; abundance: -; len: 14; CDR3aa: CASRNGTSFSEQFF
j_gene: TRBJ2-2; v_gene: TRBV6-5; abundance: -; len: 14; CDR3aa: CASSGRGASGELFF
j_gene: TRBJ2-5; v_gene: TRBV5-4; abundance: -; len: 18; CDR3aa: CASSLELAGGPSQETQYF
j_gene: TRBJ2-5; v_gene: TRBV9; abundance: -; len: 14; CDR3aa: CASGGLAVQETQYF
j_gene: TRBJ2-2; v_gene: TRBV5-5; abundance: -; len: 14; CDR3aa: CASSSAWGSGELFF